Below are 4 T cell receptor beta chains sequenced from a single sample in a study of CD8 T cells in ankylosing spondylitis. TCRdb fed the 5' RACE reads into MiXCR, producing one record per CDR3 protein. Among 85,000 to 100,000 distinct CDR3 sequences listed, approximately 9% were seen once. The sequencing sample was made of blood, either unsorted or a sorted T cell fraction (not recorded which). The receptors shown here come from a male donor with ankylosing spondylitis or in good health (not recorded which).

In the case of this clonotype: Compared with germline, one end of the junction differs, possibly owing to a read error. The chain recombines TRBV12-3 or TRBV12-4 with TRBJ1-1, with D possibly matching TRBD1 (6 bases). The length of the CDR3 is 14 residues. As DNA, the CDR3 is TGTGCCAGCGGCTCCGACAGGACGAACACTGAAGCCTTCTTT. Translated: CASGSDRTNTEAFF.

This clonotype was detected a few times. CDR3 residues: CASSKRENTGELFF. CDR3 nucleotides: TGTGCCAGCAGCAAAAGGGAGAACACCGGGGAGCTGTTTTTT. The chain joins TRBV3-1 to TRBJ2-2; no firm D call. The length of the CDR3 is 14 residues. Trimming removed 5 bases at V and 1 base at J, with 8 bases between. CDR1 and CDR2 from the germline V gene are LGHDT and YNNKEL (reference sequence). Full variable domain (outside the CDR3, taken from reference TRBV3-1 and TRBJ2-2): DTAVSQTPKYLVTQMGNDKSIKCEQNLGHDTMYWYKQDSKKFLKIMFSYNNKELIINETVPNRFSPKSPDKAHLNLHINSLELGDSAVYFCASSKRENTGELFFGEGSRLTVL.

This clonotype has at least ten counts. The chain has TRBV12-3 or TRBV12-4 and TRBJ1-5; the D gene is possibly TRBD1 (5 bases). V dropped 3 bases and J dropped 6 bases, with 18 bases sitting between them. There are 16 residues in the CDR3. This CDR3 reads CASSFSGGERIQPQHF. In DNA, the CDR3 is TGTGCCAGCAGTTTTAGTGGGGGGGAAAGGATTCAGCCCCAGCATTTT.

This clonotype was recorded at least ten times. The gene calls are TRBV20-1 and TRBJ1-2; no clear D gene. This CDR3 region has 15 residues. Trimming stripped 1 base from V and 4 bases from J, with 16 bases between. From germline, CDR1 is DFQATT and CDR2 SNEGSKA (reference sequence). The CDR3 sequence is CSARGPYSIFYGYTF. The CDR3, as DNA: TGCAGTGCTAGAGGACCTTACAGCATATTCTATGGCTACACCTTC.